These T cell receptor beta chains were read from a single sample in a study of CD8 T cells in Susac syndrome. TCRdb itself ran the immunoSEQ multiplex PCR reads through MiXCR, one entry per CDR3 protein. The sample consists of about 300,000 distinct CDR3 sequences, 75% to 85% of them appearing once. Source material: CD8+ T cells from PBMCs. The receptors here all came from a human donor with multiple sclerosis. The CDR3 runs from the conserved cysteine through the conserved F or W. The D gene is left open where the match is weak. Size tells how often a clone was seen (once, few, many) or the class of an expanded clone, and some rows leave it out.

d_call	v_call	j_call	clone_size	cdr3_aa	cdr3_nt
TRBD1	TRBV9	TRBJ1-1	-	CASSAPGQMNTEAFF	TGTGCCAGCAGCGCCCCGGGACAGATGAACACTGAAGCTTTCTTT
TRBD1	TRBV9	TRBJ1-2	-	CASSLQRDRAYSNYGYTF	TGTGCCAGCAGCCTCCAACGGGACAGGGCTTATTCTAACTATGGCTACACCTTC
TRBD2	TRBV3-1	TRBJ2-1	-	CASSQGTSGPSYNEQFF	TGTGCCAGCAGCCAAGGGACTAGCGGGCCCTCCTACAATGAGCAGTTCTTC
TRBD1	TRBV6-1	TRBJ2-5	few	CASRPSRKGAKETQYF	TGTGCCAGCAGGCCGTCGAGAAAGGGGGCGAAGGAGACCCAGTACTTC
-	TRBV4-3	TRBJ1-2	-	CASSQSMAGASEWGYTF	TGCGCCAGCAGCCAAAGTATGGCAGGGGCATCCGAGTGGGGCTACACCTTC
-	TRBV3-1	TRBJ2-7	-	CASSQEDLLDEQYF	TGTGCCAGCAGCCAAGAGGACCTTTTGGACGAGCAGTACTTC
-	TRBV20-1	TRBJ1-4	-	CSARGGPATNEKLFF	TGCAGTGCTAGGGGGGGACCTGCAACTAATGAAAAACTGTTTTTT
TRBD1	TRBV9	TRBJ1-1	-	CASSVKTGGASTEAFF	TGTGCCAGCAGCGTAAAAACAGGGGGCGCCTCCACTGAAGCTTTCTTT
TRBD2	TRBV5-4	TRBJ2-7	-	CASSAPGLAGASGEQYF	TGTGCCAGCAGCGCCCCGGGACTAGCGGGTGCCAGCGGAGAGCAGTACTTC
TRBD1	TRBV6-5	TRBJ1-1	-	CASSYSFTGGAKTEAFF	TGTGCCAGCAGTTACTCGTTCACAGGGGGCGCGAAAACTGAAGCTTTCTTT
-	TRBV4-3	TRBJ1-3	-	CASSQASSGNTIYF	TGCGCCAGCAGCCAAGCCTCCTCCGGAAACACCATATATTTT
TRBD2	TRBV28	TRBJ2-1	-	CASSLWAGVYNEQFF	TGTGCCAGCAGTTTATGGGCGGGGGTGTACAATGAGCAGTTCTTC
TRBD2	TRBV5-4	TRBJ2-5	-	CASSLPSGRAGETQYF	TGTGCCAGCAGCTTACCTAGCGGGAGGGCCGGGGAGACCCAGTACTTC
TRBD2	TRBV13	TRBJ2-3	-	CASSLNDGGADTQYF	TGTGCCAGCAGCTTGAATGACGGGGGGGCAGATACGCAGTATTTT
-	TRBV12-3/TRBV12-4	TRBJ2-7	-	CASSLGVGYEQYF	TGTGCCAGCAGTTTGGGGGTGGGCTACGAGCAGTACTTC
TRBD2	TRBV7-9	TRBJ2-1	-	CASSFSGGAYNEQFF	TGTGCCAGCAGCTTTAGCGGGGGGGCCTACAATGAGCAGTTCTTC
-	TRBV6-5	TRBJ2-1	-	CASSYLSGASSEQFF	TGTGCCAGCAGTTACCTTTCTGGGGCCTCGAGTGAGCAGTTCTTC
-	TRBV28	TRBJ2-6	-	CASSATGPAGANVLTF	TGTGCCAGCAGTGCCACAGGGCCCGCTGGGGCCAACGTCCTGACTTTC
TRBD1	TRBV28	TRBJ1-5	-	CASTQGQGLHQPQHF	TGTGCCAGCACACAGGGGCAGGGCCTACATCAGCCCCAGCATTTT
TRBD1	TRBV11-2	TRBJ2-7	-	CASSLGYGQGFREQYF	TGTGCCAGCAGCTTAGGGTACGGACAGGGGTTCCGGGAGCAGTACTTC
-	TRBV10-1	TRBJ2-4	-	CASSETGTKNIQYF	TGCGCCAGCAGTGAAACGGGAACCAAAAACATTCAGTACTTC
-	TRBV28	TRBJ1-4	-	CASSLLATNEKLFF	TGTGCCAGCAGTTTACTAGCAACTAATGAAAAACTGTTTTTT
-	TRBV5-4	TRBJ2-4	-	CASSQSPTIIQYF	TGTGCCAGCAGCCAGTCCCCCACGATCATTCAGTACTTC
TRBD1	TRBV19	TRBJ2-7	-	CASSDETGGRYEQYF	TGTGCCAGTAGCGATGAGACAGGGGGTCGGTACGAGCAGTACTTC
-	TRBV7-9	TRBJ2-7	few	CASSPLGPSYEQYF	TGTGCCAGCAGCCCCCTTGGCCCATCCTACGAGCAGTACTTC
-	TRBV4-3	TRBJ2-7	once	CASSQGERLGSSYEQYF	TGCGCCAGCAGCCAAGGAGAACGACTCGGCTCCTCCTACGAGCAGTACTTC
-	TRBV28	TRBJ1-5	once	CASSFRGVRNSWPQHF	TGTGCCAGCAGTTTCCGAGGGGTCCGCAACTCTTGGCCCCAGCATTTT
-	TRBV5-1	TRBJ2-5	-	CASSTQQGVEETQYF	TGCGCCAGCAGCACCCAACAGGGTGTTGAAGAGACCCAGTACTTC
TRBD2	TRBV4-3	TRBJ2-7	-	CASSQEWLAGSYEQYF	TGCGCCAGCAGCCAAGAGTGGCTAGCGGGTTCCTACGAGCAGTACTTC
-	TRBV29-1	TRBJ1-2	-	CSAREEYYGYTF	TGCAGCGCCAGGGAGGAATACTATGGCTACACCTTC
-	TRBV27	TRBJ2-3	once	CASSAPGASPSTDTQYF	TGTGCCAGCAGCGCCCCCGGGGCGAGCCCTAGCACAGATACGCAGTATTTT
-	TRBV23-1	TRBJ2-7	-	CASSQIRQENRYEQYF	TGCGCCAGCAGTCAAATTCGACAGGAAAATCGGTACGAGCAGTACTTC
-	TRBV28	TRBJ2-2	-	CASSLTPGPTGELFF	TGTGCCAGCAGTTTAACTCCAGGCCCCACCGGGGAGCTGTTTTTT
TRBD2	TRBV4-3	TRBJ2-2	-	CASSHGAGVIGELFF	TGCGCCAGCAGCCATGGAGCGGGAGTAATCGGGGAGCTGTTTTTT
-	TRBV29-1	TRBJ2-5	-	CSADWGLAQETQYF	TGCAGCGCCGACTGGGGGCTAGCACAAGAGACCCAGTACTTC
TRBD2	TRBV4-3	TRBJ2-1	-	CASSPSGSHEQFF	TGCGCCAGCAGCCCTAGCGGGAGTCATGAGCAGTTCTTC
-	TRBV7-2	TRBJ2-7	-	CASSADIWYEQYF	TGTGCCAGCAGCGCCGACATATGGTACGAGCAGTACTTC
-	TRBV19	TRBJ2-1	-	CASSILPSGYNEQFF	TGTGCCAGTAGTATATTGCCCAGCGGCTACAATGAGCAGTTCTTC
TRBD1	TRBV28	TRBJ1-5	once	CASSSQGRGEPQHF	TGTGCCAGCAGTTCACAGGGGCGGGGAGAGCCCCAGCATTTT
-	TRBV19	TRBJ1-5	once	CASSSAWGQTDF	TGTGCCAGTAGTTCTGCGTGGGGACAAACGGATTTT
-	TRBV24-1	TRBJ2-5	once	CATRGGVEYETQYF	TGTGCCACCAGAGGTGGGGTGGAGTACGAGACCCAGTACTTC
-	TRBV27	TRBJ2-7	-	CASASGGSEQYF	TGTGCCAGCGCCTCTGGGGGAAGCGAGCAGTACTTC